This T cell receptor beta chain comes out of a study of blood T cell repertoires in COVID-19. The overall study: Sample material is recorded as cDNA or gDNA derived from T cells, B-cell-depleted T cells, or PBMCs.

Germline assignment: CDR1 MNHEY and CDR2 SVGAGI. The CDR3 is made up of 12 amino acids. V lost 4 bases and J 5 bases, leaving 8 bases between the germline ends. TCRdb's table, derived via immunoSEQ multiplex PCR, lists solely in-frame clones and lacks some. The repertoire has 54,000 or so clones, 82% of them found once; the top ten carry 11%. Source material: peripheral blood. This TCR was sampled from a man at least 80 years old with COVID-19, enrolled during active disease. The chain recombines TRBV6-5 with TRBJ1-1, with no clear D. The CDR3 DNA sequence: TGTGCCAGCAGTTCCGTCAGGACTGAAGCTTTCTTT. Encoded protein: CASSSVRTEAFF.